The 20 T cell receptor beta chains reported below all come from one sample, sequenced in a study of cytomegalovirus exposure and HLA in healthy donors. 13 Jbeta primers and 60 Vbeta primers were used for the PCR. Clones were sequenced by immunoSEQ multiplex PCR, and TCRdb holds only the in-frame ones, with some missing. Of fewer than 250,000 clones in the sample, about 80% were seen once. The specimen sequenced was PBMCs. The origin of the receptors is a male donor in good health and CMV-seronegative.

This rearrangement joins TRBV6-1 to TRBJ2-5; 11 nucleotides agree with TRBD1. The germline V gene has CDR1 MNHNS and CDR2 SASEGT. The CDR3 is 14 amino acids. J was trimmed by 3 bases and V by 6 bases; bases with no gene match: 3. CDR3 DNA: TGTGCCAGCAGCCCGGGACAGGGGGAAGAGACCCAGTACTTC. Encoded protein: CASSPGQGEETQYF.

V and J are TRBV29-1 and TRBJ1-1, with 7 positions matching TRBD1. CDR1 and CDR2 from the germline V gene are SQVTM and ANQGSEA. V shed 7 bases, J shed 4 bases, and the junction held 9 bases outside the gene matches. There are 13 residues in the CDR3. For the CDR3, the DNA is TGCAGCGCCCGACAGGGATCCGGCACTGAAGCTTTCTTT. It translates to CSARQGSGTEAFF.

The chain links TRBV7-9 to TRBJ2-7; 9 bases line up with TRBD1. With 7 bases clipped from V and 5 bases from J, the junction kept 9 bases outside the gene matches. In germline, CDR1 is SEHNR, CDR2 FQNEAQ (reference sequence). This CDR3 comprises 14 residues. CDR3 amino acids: CASTYGGQGDEQYF. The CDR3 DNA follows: TGTGCCAGCACCTACGGGGGACAGGGCGACGAGCAGTACTTC.

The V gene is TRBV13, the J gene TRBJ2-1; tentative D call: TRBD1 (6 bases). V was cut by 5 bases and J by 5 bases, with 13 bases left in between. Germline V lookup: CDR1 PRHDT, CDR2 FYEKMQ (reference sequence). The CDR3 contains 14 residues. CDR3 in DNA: TGTGCCAGCAGCCTCCTAGGACAGAACAATGAGCAGTTCTTC. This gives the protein CASSLLGQNNEQFF.

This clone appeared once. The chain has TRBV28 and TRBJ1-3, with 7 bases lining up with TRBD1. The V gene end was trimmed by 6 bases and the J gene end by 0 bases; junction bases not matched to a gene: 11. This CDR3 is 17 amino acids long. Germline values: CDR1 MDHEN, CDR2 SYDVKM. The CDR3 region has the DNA TGTGCCAGCAGCAAAATAGGGGGCCAAAGCTCTGGAAACACCATATATTTT. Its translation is CASSKIGGQSSGNTIYF.

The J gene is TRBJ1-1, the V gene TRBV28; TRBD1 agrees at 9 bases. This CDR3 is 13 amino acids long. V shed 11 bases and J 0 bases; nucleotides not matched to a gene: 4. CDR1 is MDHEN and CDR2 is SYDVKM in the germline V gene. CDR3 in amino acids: CAGGTGLNTEAFF. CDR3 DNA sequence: TGTGCCGGGGGGACAGGGTTGAACACTGAAGCTTTCTTT.

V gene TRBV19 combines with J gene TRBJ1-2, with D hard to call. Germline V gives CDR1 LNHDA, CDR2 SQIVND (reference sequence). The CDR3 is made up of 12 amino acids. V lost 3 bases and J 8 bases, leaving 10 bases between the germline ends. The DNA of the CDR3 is TGTGCCAGTAGTATCCGGTTTAGCGGCTACACCTTC. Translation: CASSIRFSGYTF. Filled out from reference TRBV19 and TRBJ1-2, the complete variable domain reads DGGITQSPKYLFRKEGQNVTLSCEQNLNHDAMYWYRQDPGQGLRLIYYSQIVNDFQKGDIAEGYSVSREKKESFPLTVTSAQKNPTAFYLCASSIRFSGYTFGSGTRLTVV.

Here the CDR3 reads CASSEGQGPYTDTQYF. The CDR3 bases are TGTGCCAGCAGTGAAGGACAGGGCCCCTACACAGATACGCAGTATTTT. The rearrangement uses TRBV25-1 and TRBJ2-3, with 8 bases fitting TRBD1. Looked up from germline, CDR1 is MGHDK and CDR2 is SYGVNS. J lost 2 bases, V lost 2 bases, and 6 bases had no gene match. The CDR3 is 16 amino acids.

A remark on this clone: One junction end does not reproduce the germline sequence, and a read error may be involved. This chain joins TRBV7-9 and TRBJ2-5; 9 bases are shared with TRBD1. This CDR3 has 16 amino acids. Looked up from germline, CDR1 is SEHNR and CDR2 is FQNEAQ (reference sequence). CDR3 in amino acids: CSSSFSPGQGSETQYF. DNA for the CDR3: TGTTCCAGCAGCTTCTCCCCCGGACAGGGGAGTGAGACCCAGTACTTC.

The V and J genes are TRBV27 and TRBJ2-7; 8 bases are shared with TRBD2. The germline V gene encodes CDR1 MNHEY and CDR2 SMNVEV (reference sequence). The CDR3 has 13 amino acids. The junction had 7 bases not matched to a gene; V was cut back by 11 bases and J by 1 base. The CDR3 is CAVRAGESYEQYF. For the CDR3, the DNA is TGTGCCGTAAGAGCGGGGGAATCCTACGAGCAGTACTTC.

CDR3 in amino acids: CASSFRDRSLGEQFF. DNA for the CDR3: TGTGCCAGCAGCTTCCGGGACAGATCCCTGGGTGAGCAGTTCTTC. The chain recombines TRBV7-9 with TRBJ2-1; 7 bases match TRBD1. The trim removed 3 bases at V and 9 bases at J, leaving 11 bases unmatched. The CDR3 consists of 15 residues. Germline CDR1 reads SEHNR; CDR2 reads FQNEAQ (reference sequence).

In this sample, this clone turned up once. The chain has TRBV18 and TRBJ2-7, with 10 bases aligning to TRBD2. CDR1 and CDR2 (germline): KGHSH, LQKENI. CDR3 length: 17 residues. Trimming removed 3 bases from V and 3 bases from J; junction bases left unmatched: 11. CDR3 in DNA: TGTGCCAGCTCACCTACTAGCGGGGATATATCCTTCTACGAGCAGTACTTC. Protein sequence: CASSPTSGDISFYEQYF.

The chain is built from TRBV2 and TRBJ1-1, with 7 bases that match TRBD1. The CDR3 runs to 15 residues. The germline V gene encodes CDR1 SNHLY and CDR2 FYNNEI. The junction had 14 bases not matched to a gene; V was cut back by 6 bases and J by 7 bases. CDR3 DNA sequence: TGTGCCAGCAGCGACCCAATCCAGGGGGTAGGTGAAGCTTTCTTT. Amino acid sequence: CASSDPIQGVGEAFF. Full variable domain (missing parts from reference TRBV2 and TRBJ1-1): EPEVTQTPSHQVTQMGQEVILRCVPISNHLYFYWYRQILGQKVEFLVSFYNNEISEKSEIFDDQFSVERPDGSNFTLKIRSTKLEDSAMYFCASSDPIQGVGEAFFGQGTRLTVV.

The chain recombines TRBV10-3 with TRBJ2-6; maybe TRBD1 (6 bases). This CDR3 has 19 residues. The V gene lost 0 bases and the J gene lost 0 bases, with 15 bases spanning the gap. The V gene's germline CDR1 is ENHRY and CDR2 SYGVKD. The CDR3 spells CAISESLGQTSSGANVLTF. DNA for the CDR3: TGTGCCATCAGTGAGTCTCTTGGACAGACGAGCTCTGGGGCCAACGTCCTGACTTTC.

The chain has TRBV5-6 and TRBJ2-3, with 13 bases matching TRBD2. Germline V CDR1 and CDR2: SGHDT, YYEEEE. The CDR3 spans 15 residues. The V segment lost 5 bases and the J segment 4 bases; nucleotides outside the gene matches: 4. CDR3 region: CASSRGTSGADTQYF. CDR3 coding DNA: TGTGCCAGCAGTCGCGGGACTAGCGGGGCAGATACGCAGTATTTT.

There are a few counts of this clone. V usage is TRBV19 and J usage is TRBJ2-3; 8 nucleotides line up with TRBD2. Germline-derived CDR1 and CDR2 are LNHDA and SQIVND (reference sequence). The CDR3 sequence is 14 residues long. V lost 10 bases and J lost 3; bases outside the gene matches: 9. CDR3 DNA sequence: TGTGCCACCAAGTCGAAGCGGGAGACAGATACGCAGTATTTT. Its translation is CATKSKRETDTQYF.

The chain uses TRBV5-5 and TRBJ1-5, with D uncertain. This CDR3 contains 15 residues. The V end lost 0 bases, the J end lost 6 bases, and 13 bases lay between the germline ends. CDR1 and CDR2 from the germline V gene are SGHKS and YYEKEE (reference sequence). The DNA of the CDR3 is TGTGCCAGCAGCTTGGGGCTTACGGGTAGTCAGCCCCAGCATTTT. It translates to CASSLGLTGSQPQHF. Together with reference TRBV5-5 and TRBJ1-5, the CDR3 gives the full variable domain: DAGVTQSPTHLIKTRGQQVTLRCSPISGHKSVSWYQQVLGQGPQFIFQYYEKEERGRGNFPDRFSARQFPNYSSELNVNALLLGDSALYLCASSLGLTGSQPQHFGDGTRLSIL.

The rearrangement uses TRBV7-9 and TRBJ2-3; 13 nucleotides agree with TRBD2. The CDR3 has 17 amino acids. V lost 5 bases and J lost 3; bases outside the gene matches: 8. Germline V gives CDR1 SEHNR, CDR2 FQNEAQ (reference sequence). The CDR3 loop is CASSLLQTSGRTDTQYF. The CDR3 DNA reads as TGTGCCAGCAGCCTTCTTCAGACTAGCGGGAGGACAGATACGCAGTATTTT.

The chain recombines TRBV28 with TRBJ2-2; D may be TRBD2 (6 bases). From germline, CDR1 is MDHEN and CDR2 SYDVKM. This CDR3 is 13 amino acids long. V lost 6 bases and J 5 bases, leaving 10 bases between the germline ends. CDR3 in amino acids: CASSLRGTGELFF. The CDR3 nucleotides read TGTGCCAGCAGCTTACGGGGGACCGGGGAGCTGTTTTTT.

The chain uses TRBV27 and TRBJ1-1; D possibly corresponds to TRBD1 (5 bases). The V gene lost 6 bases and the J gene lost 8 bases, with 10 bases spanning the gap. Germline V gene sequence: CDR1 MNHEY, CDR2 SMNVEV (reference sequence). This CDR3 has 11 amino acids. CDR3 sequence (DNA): TGTGCCAGCAGCCGGGGGTCCGAAGCTTTCTTT. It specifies CASSRGSEAFF.